Listed here is a single TCR beta chain. This sample is drawn from a study of cytotoxic CD8 clonotypes in ibrutinib-treated CLL. The protocol was immunoSEQ multiplex PCR, while the TCRdb copy is restricted to in-frame clones and leaves out a portion. This table holds 250,000 to 350,000 clones, 76% found once. CDR1 and CDR2 from the germline V gene are SNHLY and FYNNEI. There are 14 residues in the CDR3. V lost 5 bases, J lost 4 bases, and 12 bases lay in between. The source was PBMCs, collected at disease progression, from a patient treated with ibrutinib. The V call is TRBV2, the J call TRBJ1-5; D ambiguous. The receptor was derived from a human donor with chronic lymphocytic leukemia. CDR3 sequence: CASSSGRQNQPQHF. CDR3 coding DNA: TGTGCCAGCAGTTCCGGACGGCAAAATCAGCCCCAGCATTTT.